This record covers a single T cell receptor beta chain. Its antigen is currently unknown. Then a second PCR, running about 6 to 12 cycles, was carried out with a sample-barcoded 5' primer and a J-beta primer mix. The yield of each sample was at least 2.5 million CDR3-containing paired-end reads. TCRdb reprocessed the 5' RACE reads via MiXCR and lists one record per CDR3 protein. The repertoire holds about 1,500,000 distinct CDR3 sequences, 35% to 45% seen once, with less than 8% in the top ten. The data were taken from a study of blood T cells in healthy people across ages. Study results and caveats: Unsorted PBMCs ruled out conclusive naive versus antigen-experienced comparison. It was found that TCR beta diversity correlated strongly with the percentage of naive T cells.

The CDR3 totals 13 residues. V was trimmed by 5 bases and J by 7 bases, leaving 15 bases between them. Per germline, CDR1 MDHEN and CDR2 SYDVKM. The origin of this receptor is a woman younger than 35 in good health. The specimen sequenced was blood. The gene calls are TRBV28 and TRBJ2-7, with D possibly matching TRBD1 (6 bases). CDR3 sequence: CASSAGQLFEQYF. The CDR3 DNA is TGTGCCAGCAGTGCCGGACAGCTCTTTGAGCAGTACTTC.